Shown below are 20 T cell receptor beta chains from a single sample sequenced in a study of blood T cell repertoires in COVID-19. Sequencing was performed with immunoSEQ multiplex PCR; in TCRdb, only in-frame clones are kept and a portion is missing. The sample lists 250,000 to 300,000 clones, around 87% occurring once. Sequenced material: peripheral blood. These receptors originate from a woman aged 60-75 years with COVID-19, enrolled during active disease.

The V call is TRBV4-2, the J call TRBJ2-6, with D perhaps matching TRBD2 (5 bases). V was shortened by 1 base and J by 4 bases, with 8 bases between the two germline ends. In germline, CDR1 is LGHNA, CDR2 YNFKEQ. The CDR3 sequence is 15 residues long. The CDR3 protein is CASSQATTGANVLTF. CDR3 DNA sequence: TGTGCCAGCAGCCAAGCGACTACCGGGGCCAACGTCCTGACTTTC.

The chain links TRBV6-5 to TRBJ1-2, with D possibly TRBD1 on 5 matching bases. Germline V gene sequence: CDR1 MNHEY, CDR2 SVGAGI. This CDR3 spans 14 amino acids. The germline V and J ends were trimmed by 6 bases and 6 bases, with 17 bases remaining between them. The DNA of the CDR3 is TGTGCCAGCAGACTCGAACAGGCTGACAATGGCTACACCTTC. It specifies CASRLEQADNGYTF.

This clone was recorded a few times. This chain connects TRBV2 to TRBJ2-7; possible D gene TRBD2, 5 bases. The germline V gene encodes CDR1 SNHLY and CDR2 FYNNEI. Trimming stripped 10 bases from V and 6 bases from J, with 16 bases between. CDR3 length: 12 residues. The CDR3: CATRAIWSEQYF. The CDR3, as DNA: TGTGCCACGCGGGCAATTTGGAGCGAGCAGTACTTC.

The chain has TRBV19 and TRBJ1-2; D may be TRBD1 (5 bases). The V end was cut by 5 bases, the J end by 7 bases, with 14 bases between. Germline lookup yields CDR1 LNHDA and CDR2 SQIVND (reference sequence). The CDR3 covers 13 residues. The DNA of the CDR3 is TGTGCCAGTAGTCTTAAGGGAGGGGTTGGCTACACCTTC. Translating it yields CASSLKGGVGYTF.

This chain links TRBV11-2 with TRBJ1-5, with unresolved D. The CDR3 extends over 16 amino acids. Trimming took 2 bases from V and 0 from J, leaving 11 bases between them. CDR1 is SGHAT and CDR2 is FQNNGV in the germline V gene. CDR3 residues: CASSLTGRLSNQPQHF. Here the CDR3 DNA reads TGTGCCAGCAGCTTAACTGGCAGGCTTAGCAATCAGCCCCAGCATTTT.

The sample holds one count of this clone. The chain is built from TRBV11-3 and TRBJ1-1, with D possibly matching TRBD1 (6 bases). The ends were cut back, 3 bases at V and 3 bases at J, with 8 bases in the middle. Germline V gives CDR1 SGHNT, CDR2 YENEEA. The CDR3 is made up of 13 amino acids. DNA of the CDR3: TGTGCCAGCAGCTTGGACAGCTACACTGAAGCTTTCTTT. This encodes CASSLDSYTEAFF.

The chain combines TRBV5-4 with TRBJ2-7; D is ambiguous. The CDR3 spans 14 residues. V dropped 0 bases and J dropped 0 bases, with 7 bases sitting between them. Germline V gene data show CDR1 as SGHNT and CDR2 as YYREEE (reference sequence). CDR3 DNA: TGTGCCAGCAGCTTGGGTGAGCTCTCCTACGAGCAGTACTTC. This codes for CASSLGELSYEQYF.

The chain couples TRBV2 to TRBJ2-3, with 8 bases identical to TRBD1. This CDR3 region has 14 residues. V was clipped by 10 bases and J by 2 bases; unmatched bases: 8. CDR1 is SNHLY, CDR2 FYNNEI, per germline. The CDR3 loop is CAKQGEGATDTQYF. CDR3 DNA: TGTGCCAAACAGGGGGAAGGGGCCACAGATACGCAGTATTTT. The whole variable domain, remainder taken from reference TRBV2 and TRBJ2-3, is EPEVTQTPSHQVTQMGQEVILRCVPISNHLYFYWYRQILGQKVEFLVSFYNNEISEKSEIFDDQFSVERPDGSNFTLKIRSTKLEDSAMYFCAKQGEGATDTQYFGPGTRLTVL.

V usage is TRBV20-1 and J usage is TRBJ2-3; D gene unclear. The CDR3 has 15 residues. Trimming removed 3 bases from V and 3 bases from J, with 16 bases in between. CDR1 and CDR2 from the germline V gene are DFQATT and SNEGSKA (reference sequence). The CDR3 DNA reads TGCAGTGCTAGTGGTCAAGTTAGAGGAACAGATACGCAGTATTTT. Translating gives CSASGQVRGTDTQYF.

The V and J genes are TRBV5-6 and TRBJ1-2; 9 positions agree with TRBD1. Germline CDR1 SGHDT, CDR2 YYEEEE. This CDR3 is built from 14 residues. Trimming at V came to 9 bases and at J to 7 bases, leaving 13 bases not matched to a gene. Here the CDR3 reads CATERGTGGAGYTF. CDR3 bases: TGTGCCACCGAAAGAGGTACAGGGGGCGCTGGCTACACCTTC.

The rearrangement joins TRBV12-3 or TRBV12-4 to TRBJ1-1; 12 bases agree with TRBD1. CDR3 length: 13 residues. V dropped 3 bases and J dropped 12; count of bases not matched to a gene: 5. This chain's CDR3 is CASSFGDRGRTFF. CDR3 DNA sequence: TGTGCCAGCAGTTTTGGGGACAGGGGGCGGACTTTCTTT.

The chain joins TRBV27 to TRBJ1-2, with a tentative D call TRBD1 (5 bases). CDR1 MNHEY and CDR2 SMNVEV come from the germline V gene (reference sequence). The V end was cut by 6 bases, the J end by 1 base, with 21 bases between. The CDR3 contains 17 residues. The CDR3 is CASSSRRGAGFNYGYTF. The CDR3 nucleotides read TGTGCCAGCAGCTCTAGACGGGGCGCGGGGTTTAACTATGGCTACACCTTC.

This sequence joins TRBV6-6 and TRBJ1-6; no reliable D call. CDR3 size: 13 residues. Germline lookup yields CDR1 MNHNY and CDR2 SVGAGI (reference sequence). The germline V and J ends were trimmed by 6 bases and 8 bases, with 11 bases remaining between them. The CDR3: CASSPGRDSPLHF. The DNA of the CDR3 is TGTGCCAGCAGCCCTGGCCGTGATTCACCCCTCCACTTT.

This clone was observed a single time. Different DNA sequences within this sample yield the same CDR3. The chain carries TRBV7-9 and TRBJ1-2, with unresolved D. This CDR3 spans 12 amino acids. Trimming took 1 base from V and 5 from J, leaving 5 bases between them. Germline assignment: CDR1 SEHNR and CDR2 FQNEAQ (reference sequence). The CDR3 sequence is CASSLDQYGYTF. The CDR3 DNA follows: TGTGCCAGCAGCTTAGACCAGTATGGCTACACCTTC.

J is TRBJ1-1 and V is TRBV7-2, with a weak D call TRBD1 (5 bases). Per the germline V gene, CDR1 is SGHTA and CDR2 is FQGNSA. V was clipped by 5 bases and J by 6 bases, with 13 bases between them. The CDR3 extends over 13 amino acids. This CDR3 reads CASSADPGAEAFF. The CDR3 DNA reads TGTGCCAGCAGCGCCGACCCGGGGGCTGAAGCTTTCTTT.

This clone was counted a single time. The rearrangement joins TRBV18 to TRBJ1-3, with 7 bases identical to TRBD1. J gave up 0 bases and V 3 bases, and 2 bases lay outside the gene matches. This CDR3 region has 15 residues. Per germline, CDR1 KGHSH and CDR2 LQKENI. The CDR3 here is CASSPGTASGNTIYF. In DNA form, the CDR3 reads TGTGCCAGCTCACCCGGGACAGCCTCTGGAAACACCATATATTTT.

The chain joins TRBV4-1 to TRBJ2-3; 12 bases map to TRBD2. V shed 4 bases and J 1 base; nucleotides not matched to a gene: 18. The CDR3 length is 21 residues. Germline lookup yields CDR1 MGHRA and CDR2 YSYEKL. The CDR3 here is CASSRTSGDGSADRGTDTQYF. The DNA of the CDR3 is TGCGCCAGCAGCCGGACTAGCGGGGATGGTAGTGCTGATCGGGGCACAGATACGCAGTATTTT.

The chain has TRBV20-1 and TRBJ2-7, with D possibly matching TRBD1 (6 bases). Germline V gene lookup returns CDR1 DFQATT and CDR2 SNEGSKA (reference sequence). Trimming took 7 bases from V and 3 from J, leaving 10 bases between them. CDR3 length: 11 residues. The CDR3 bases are TGCAGTGTACAGGGTATCTACGAGCAGTACTTC. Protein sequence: CSVQGIYEQYF.

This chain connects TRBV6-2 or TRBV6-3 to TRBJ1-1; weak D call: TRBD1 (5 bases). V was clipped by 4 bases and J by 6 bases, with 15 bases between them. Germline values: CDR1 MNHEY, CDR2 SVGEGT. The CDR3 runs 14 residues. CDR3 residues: CASSWGDRDSEAFF. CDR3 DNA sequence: TGTGCCAGCAGTTGGGGTGACCGGGACTCTGAAGCTTTCTTT.

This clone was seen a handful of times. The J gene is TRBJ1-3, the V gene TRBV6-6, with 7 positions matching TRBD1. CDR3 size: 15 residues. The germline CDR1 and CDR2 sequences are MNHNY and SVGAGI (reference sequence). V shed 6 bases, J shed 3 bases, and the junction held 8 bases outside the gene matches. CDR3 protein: CASRPGQVFGNTIYF. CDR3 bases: TGTGCCAGCAGGCCCGGACAGGTCTTTGGAAACACCATATATTTT.